This section outlines one T cell receptor beta chain sequence together with its context. The data were produced by immunoSEQ multiplex PCR, yet TCRdb's version contains in-frame clones alone and is incomplete. The sample carries tens of thousands of clones, 90% to 95% recorded once. V lost 3 bases to trimming and J lost 0 bases, with 16 bases between them. Germline V gene data show CDR1 as SGHRS and CDR2 as YFSETQ. CDR3 length: 17 residues. These data come from a study of OX40 agonist ivuxolimab in advanced cancers. Turning to the study itself: Ivuxolimab, an agonist antibody against OX40 (CD134), was given to patients. Earlier anti-PD-1, anti-PD-L1 or anti-CTLA-4 therapy was permitted; over 35% had received some. One hepatocellular carcinoma and a couple of cutaneous melanoma patients partially responded. A diagnosis of hepatocellular carcinoma, melanoma, renal cell or head and neck cancer was present in dose-escalation patients.

This specimen was CD4+ or CD8+ T cells sorted from blood, taken in a trial of the OX40 agonist ivuxolimab. The sequence was collected from an adult with an advanced solid tumor such as melanoma, head and neck, liver or kidney cancer. The chain recombines TRBV5-1 with TRBJ2-1; D perhaps matches TRBD2 (6 bases). CDR3 protein: CASSYNQRVSSYNEQFF. The CDR3 nucleotides read TGCGCCAGCAGCTACAACCAGCGGGTTAGCTCCTACAATGAGCAGTTCTTC. Together with reference TRBV5-1 and TRBJ2-1, the CDR3 gives the full variable domain: KAGVTQTPRYLIKTRGQQVTLSCSPISGHRSVSWYQQTPGQGLQFLFEYFSETQRNKGNFPGRFSGRQFSNSRSEMNVSTLELGDSALYLCASSYNQRVSSYNEQFFGPGTRLTVL.